A single T cell receptor (beta chain) is shown here with its context. The V and J ends lost 11 bases and 3 bases, in that order; junction bases with no gene match: 9. The germline CDR1 and CDR2 sequences are ENHRY and SYGVKD. CDR3 length equals 13 residues. TCRdb reanalysed the RT-PCR reads using MiXCR and keeps one entry per CDR3 protein. The data show about 610,000 distinct CDR3 sequences, 12% to 15% seen once. These data come from a study of response to subunit inactivated influenza vaccine. Sequenced material: PBMCs from blood, taken approximately 13 days after vaccination. This TCR was sampled from a man aged 45-60 years who received an inactivated influenza vaccine. This chain connects TRBV10-3 to TRBJ2-5; 7 bases fit TRBD2. The CDR3 coding sequence is TGTGCCGCAAGTTCGAGCGGGAAAGAGACCCAGTACTTC. As protein: CAASSSGKETQYF.